This T cell receptor beta chain appears in the sequencing data of a study of blood T cell repertoires in COVID-19. Study information: The study drew acute and convalescent COVID-19 samples from the United States, Italy and Spain. Nucleic acid was either cDNA or gDNA, and it came from T cells, B-cell-depleted T cells, or PBMCs.

In the original processing: The authors estimated nucleated cell counts from reference gene primer amplification. Method: immunoSEQ multiplex PCR; TCRdb's copy keeps in-frame clones and lacks some. The V and J calls and clone size were taken over from that table, and D and trimming were inferred from the DNA. This table holds some 97,000 clones, roughly nine tenths found once. The CDR3 consists of 15 residues. Trimming shortened V by 3 bases and J by 3 bases, and 13 bases separated the two germline ends. Germline CDR1 KGHDR, CDR2 SFDVKD. Sequenced material: peripheral blood. The V gene is TRBV24-1, the J gene TRBJ1-2; TRBD1 is a possible D gene (5 bases). This TCR derives from a man between 60 and 75 years old with acute or convalescent COVID-19. CDR3 in amino acids: CATSDPLRGYYGYTF. CDR3 DNA: TGTGCCACCAGTGATCCCCTAAGGGGCTACTATGGCTACACCTTC.